This paragraph covers one T cell receptor beta chain sequence. This specimen comes from a study of control samples from healthy donors and cancer patients. Germline V lookup: CDR1 MDHEN, CDR2 SYDVKM. The ends were cut back, 6 bases at V and 3 bases at J, with 3 bases in the middle. This CDR3 is 10 amino acids long. Assay used: immunoSEQ multiplex PCR; TCRdb lists only in-frame clones, some missing. In the table there are about 130,000 clones, 92% of which are singletons. This rearrangement joins TRBV28 to TRBJ2-7; D remains ambiguous. The sequencing input was blood. This TCR came from a man aged 18 to 30 in good health. The CDR3 sequence: CASSHYEQYF. CDR3 sequence (DNA): TGTGCCAGCAGCCACTACGAGCAGTACTTC.